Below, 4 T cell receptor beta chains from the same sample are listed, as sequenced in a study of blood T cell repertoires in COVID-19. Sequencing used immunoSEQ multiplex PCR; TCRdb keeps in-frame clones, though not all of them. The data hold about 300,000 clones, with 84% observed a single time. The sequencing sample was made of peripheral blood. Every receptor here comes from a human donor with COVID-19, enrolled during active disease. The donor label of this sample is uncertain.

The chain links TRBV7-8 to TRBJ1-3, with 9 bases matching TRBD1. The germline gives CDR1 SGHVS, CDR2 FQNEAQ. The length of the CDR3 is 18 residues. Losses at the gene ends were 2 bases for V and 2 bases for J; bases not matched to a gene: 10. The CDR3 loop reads CASSLLLPGQGTGNTIYF. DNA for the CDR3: TGTGCCAGCAGCTTACTCCTGCCGGGACAGGGTACTGGAAACACCATATATTTT.

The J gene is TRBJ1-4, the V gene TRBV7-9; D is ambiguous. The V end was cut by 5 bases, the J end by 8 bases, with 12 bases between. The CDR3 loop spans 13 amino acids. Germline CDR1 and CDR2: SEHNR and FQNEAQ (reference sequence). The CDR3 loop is CASSQIGGEKLFF. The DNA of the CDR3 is TGTGCCAGCAGCCAAATAGGAGGGGAAAAACTGTTTTTT.

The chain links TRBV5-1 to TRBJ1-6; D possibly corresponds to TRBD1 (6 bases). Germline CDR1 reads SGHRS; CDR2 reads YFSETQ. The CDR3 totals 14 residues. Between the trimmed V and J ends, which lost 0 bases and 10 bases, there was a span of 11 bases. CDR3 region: CASSLDRVGSPLHF. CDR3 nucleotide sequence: TGCGCCAGCAGCTTGGACAGGGTGGGGTCACCCCTCCACTTT.

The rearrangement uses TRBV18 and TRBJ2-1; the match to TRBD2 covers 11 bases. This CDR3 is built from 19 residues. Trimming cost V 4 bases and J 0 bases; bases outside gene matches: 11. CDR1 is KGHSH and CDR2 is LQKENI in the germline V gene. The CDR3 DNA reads TGTGCCAGCTCACTCTTATCGACTAGCGGGGAGAGCTCCTACAATGAGCAGTTCTTC. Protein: CASSLLSTSGESSYNEQFF.